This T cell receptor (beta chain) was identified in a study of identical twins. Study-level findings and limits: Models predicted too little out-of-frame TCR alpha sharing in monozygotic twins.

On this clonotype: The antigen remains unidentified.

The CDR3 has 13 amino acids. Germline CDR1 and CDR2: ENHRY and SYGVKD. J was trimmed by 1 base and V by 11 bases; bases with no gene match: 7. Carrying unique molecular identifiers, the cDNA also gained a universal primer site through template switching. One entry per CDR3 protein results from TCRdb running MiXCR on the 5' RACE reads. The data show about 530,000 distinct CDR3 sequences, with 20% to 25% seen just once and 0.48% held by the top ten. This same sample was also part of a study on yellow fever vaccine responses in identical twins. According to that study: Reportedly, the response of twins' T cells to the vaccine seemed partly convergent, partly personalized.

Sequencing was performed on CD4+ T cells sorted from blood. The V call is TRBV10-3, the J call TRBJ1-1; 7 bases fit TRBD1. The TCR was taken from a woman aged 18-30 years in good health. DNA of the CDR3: TGTGCCGTGACAGGGATGGGGAACACTGAAGCTTTCTTT. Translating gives CAVTGMGNTEAFF.